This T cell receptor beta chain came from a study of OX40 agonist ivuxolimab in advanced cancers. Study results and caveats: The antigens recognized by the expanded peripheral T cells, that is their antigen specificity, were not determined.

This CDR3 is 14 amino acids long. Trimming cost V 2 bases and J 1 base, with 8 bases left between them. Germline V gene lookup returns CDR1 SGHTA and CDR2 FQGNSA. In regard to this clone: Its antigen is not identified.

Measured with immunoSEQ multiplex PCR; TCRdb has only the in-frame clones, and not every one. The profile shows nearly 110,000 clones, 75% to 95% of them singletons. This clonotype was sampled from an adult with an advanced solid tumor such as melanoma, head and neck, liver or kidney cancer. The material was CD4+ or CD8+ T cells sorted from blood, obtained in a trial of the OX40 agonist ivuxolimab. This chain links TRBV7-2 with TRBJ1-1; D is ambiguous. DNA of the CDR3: TGTGCCAGCAGCTTACAGGTATCGAACACTGAAGCTTTCTTT. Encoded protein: CASSLQVSNTEAFF.